The 23 T cell receptor beta chains listed next were all sequenced from one sample in a study of T cells in Graves' hyperthyroidism and ophthalmopathy. Amplified TCR beta CDR3 regions derived from RNA transcripts. HTBI primers drove first-round RT-PCR of the TCR CDR3. TCRdb ran MiXCR on the multiplex PCR reads and lists one entry per CDR3 protein. This table has some 50,000 distinct CDR3 sequences, around half appearing once. The sequenced sample consisted of blood. All receptors come from a woman in her fifties or sixties with Graves' ophthalmopathy.

This clonotype occurred many times. The chain links TRBV20-1 to TRBJ2-7; 9 positions agree with TRBD1. Germline-derived CDR1 and CDR2 are DFQATT and SNEGSKA (reference sequence). The CDR3 contains 13 residues. V trimming: 4 bases; J trimming: 6 bases; junction bases outside the gene matches: 7. The CDR3 sequence is CSAIDRGFLEQYF. Written as DNA, the CDR3 is TGCAGTGCTATTGACAGGGGGTTTCTCGAGCAGTACTTC.

This clonotype was seen a single time. The junction differs from germline at one of its ends, possibly a read error. The chain has TRBV7-2 and TRBJ1-1, with TRBD1 as a possible D gene (5 bases). The germline gives CDR1 SGHTA, CDR2 FQGNSA. The CDR3 runs to 12 residues. In DNA, the CDR3 is TGTGCCGGCAGCTTAGTCAGGGTGCGTGCTCTCTTT. It encodes CAGSLVRVRALF.

Of note for this clonotype: One base away lies a much larger clone, so this may be a sequencing read error. The rearrangement uses TRBV7-6 and TRBJ2-5, with D unresolved. Per germline, CDR1 SGHVS and CDR2 FNYEAQ. The V gene lost 3 bases and the J gene lost 13 bases, with 15 bases spanning the gap. This CDR3 is built from 12 residues. CDR3 amino acids: CASSLRGGSPYF. The CDR3 nucleotides are TGTGCCAGCAGCTTGCGTGGTGGGTCCCCGTACTTC. The whole variable domain, filled in from reference TRBV7-6 and TRBJ2-5, reads GAGVSQSPRYKVTKRGQDVALRCDPISGHVSLYWYRQALGQGPEFLTYFNYEAQQDKSGLPNDRFSAERPEGSISTLTIQRTEQRDSAMYRCASSLRGGSPYFGPGTRLLVL.

Many counts were recorded for this clonotype. This chain connects TRBV7-9 to TRBJ2-5; 7 bases map to TRBD1. V shed 5 bases, J shed 5 bases, and the junction held 8 bases outside the gene matches. The CDR3 contains 14 residues. Germline CDR1 and CDR2: SEHNR and FQNEAQ (reference sequence). The chain's CDR3 is CASSGARGIETQYF. In nucleotides, the CDR3 is TGTGCCAGCAGCGGGGCCAGGGGGATTGAGACCCAGTACTTC. The variable domain in full, completed from reference TRBV7-9 and TRBJ2-5, reads DTGVSQNPRHKITKRGQNVTFRCDPISEHNRLYWYRQTLGQGPEFLTYFQNEAQLEKSRLLSDRFSAERPKGSFSTLEIQRTEQGDSAMYLCASSGARGIETQYFGPGTRLLVL.

This clonotype appeared many times. The CDR3 reads CATSETGGTDTQYF. The CDR3 coding sequence is TGTGCCACCAGTGAAACAGGGGGCACAGATACGCAGTATTTT. The chain uses TRBV24-1 and TRBJ2-3; TRBD1 agrees at 7 bases. Trimming removed 4 bases from V and 1 base from J; junction bases left unmatched: 1. CDR1 and CDR2 (germline): KGHDR, SFDVKD. The CDR3 runs to 14 residues.

Note on this clonotype: At one of its ends the junction is not consistent with the germline gene, which may arise from a read error. V usage is TRBV20-1 and J usage is TRBJ2-7; TRBD2 might be the D (5 bases). The CDR3 contains 10 residues. The germline V gene has CDR1 DFQATT and CDR2 SNEGSKA (reference sequence). The CDR3 bases are TGCAGTGCCGGAGGCTACAAGCAGTACTTC. This encodes CSAGGYKQYF.

The sample holds many counts of this clonotype. The chain carries TRBV4-3 and TRBJ2-1; 12 positions match TRBD1. Trimming took 9 bases from V and 8 from J; bases not matched to a gene: 11. The CDR3 covers 15 residues. Germline CDR1 and CDR2: LGHNA and YSLEER. CDR3 sequence reads: CASLSRDRGRHEQFF. The CDR3 DNA is TGCGCCAGTCTCTCCCGGGACAGGGGGCGACATGAGCAGTTCTTC.

This clonotype was seen ten or more times. This chain joins TRBV19 and TRBJ2-2; D call uncertain. Per germline, CDR1 LNHDA and CDR2 SQIVND (reference sequence). The CDR3 consists of 12 residues. V lost 6 bases and J 1 base, leaving 3 bases between the germline ends. The CDR3 here is CASSLNTGELFF. The CDR3 DNA is TGTGCCAGTAGCTTGAACACCGGGGAGCTGTTTTTT.

Comments on this clonotype: One end of the junction does not line up with germline, which may come from a read error. The chain has TRBV19 and TRBJ1-1; D is undetermined. Germline V gives CDR1 LNHDA, CDR2 SQIVND (reference sequence). CDR3 length equals 13 residues. The CDR3 here is CVSNTQLNTEAFF. DNA of the CDR3: TGTGTCAGTAATACACAGTTGAACACTGAAGCTTTCTTT.

CDR3 bases: TGCGCCAGCAGCTTGGCTCTAGCGGGAGGGAATATCGGGGCCAACGTCCTGACTTTC. Its translation is CASSLALAGGNIGANVLTF. V and J are TRBV5-1 and TRBJ2-6; 12 bases are a match to TRBD2. The V segment lost 0 bases and the J segment 4 bases; nucleotides outside the gene matches: 8. This CDR3 is built from 19 residues. Germline loops: CDR1 SGHRS, CDR2 YFSETQ.

V usage is TRBV9 and J usage is TRBJ2-7; D perhaps matches TRBD2 (7 bases). The CDR3 spans 16 residues. From germline, CDR1 is SGDLS and CDR2 YYNGEE. V was pared by 1 base and J by 0 bases, with 14 bases between. The CDR3 spells CASSVRGGAGSYEQYF. In nucleotides, the CDR3 is TGTGCCAGCAGCGTAAGGGGGGGCGCGGGCTCCTACGAGCAGTACTTC.

This clonotype was seen ten or more times. The chain carries TRBV5-1 and TRBJ1-6, with 9 bases lining up with TRBD1. V lost 4 bases to trimming and J lost 9 bases; unmatched junction nucleotides: 5. Looked up from germline, CDR1 is SGHRS and CDR2 is YFSETQ. The CDR3 length is 14 residues. The CDR3 spells CASSHRGQGSPLHF. CDR3 DNA sequence: TGCGCCAGCAGCCACAGGGGGCAGGGTTCACCCCTCCACTTT.

The chain couples TRBV29-1 to TRBJ1-6; the D is unclear. The CDR3 covers 12 residues. CDR1 is SQVTM, CDR2 ANQGSEA, per germline. The V and J ends lost 6 bases and 8 bases respectively, with 11 bases between them. In DNA, the CDR3 is TGCAGCGTGAGGGAGGCGGATTCACCCCTCCACTTT. It translates to CSVREADSPLHF. The full variable domain, rest sourced from reference TRBV29-1 and TRBJ1-6, is SAVISQKPSRDICQRGTSLTIQCQVDSQVTMMFWYRQQPGQSLTLIATANQGSEATYESGFVIDKFPISRPNLTFSTLTVSNMSPEDSSIYLCSVREADSPLHFGNGTRLTVT.

In its sample, this clonotype was seen many times. This chain joins TRBV6-4 and TRBJ2-1; D is ambiguous. Germline assignment: CDR1 MRHNA and CDR2 SNTAGT. The CDR3 is made up of 13 amino acids. V shed 0 bases and J shed 10 bases, with 10 bases lying between them. The CDR3 DNA is TGTGCCAGCAGTGACTCGGCCACAGCCGAGCAGTTCTTC. Residues: CASSDSATAEQFF.

This clonotype was seen repeatedly, ten times or more. Here the CDR3 DNA reads TGTGCCAGCAGCTTGGCCATAGCGGGAGATGGTGGTGAGCAGTTCTTC. It yields the protein CASSLAIAGDGGEQFF. The chain couples TRBV5-6 to TRBJ2-1; 9 bases agree with TRBD2. V shed 0 bases, J shed 9 bases, and the junction held 10 bases outside the gene matches. The CDR3 is 16 residues long. Germline V lookup: CDR1 SGHDT, CDR2 YYEEEE.

This clonotype was picked up many times. The chain links TRBV20-1 to TRBJ1-1; 8 positions match TRBD1. The V gene end was trimmed by 3 bases and the J gene end by 4 bases; junction bases not matched to a gene: 7. Germline loops: CDR1 DFQATT, CDR2 SNEGSKA (reference sequence). This CDR3 has 14 amino acids. The CDR3 spells CSASLGQGFTEAFF. The CDR3 region has the DNA TGCAGTGCTAGTCTTGGACAGGGTTTCACTGAAGCTTTCTTT.

Ten or more counts support this clonotype. The chain is built from TRBV7-2 and TRBJ2-3; D may match TRBD1 or TRBD2 (5 bases each). V lost 2 bases to trimming and J lost 2 bases, with 14 bases between them. Germline CDR1 is SGHTA and CDR2 is FQGNSA. CDR3 length: 16 residues. The CDR3 bases are TGTGCCAGCAGCTTATGGGGCCCCGGGAACACAGATACGCAGTATTTT. This gives the protein CASSLWGPGNTDTQYF. Complete variable domain (other parts from reference TRBV7-2 and TRBJ2-3): GAGVSQSPSNKVTEKGKDVELRCDPISGHTALYWYRQSLGQGLEFLIYFQGNSAPDKSGLPSDRFSAERTGGSVSTLTIQRTQQEDSAVYLCASSLWGPGNTDTQYFGPGTRLTVL.

The chain links TRBV9 to TRBJ2-2; tentatively, D is TRBD1 or TRBD2 (5 bases each). Trimming took 3 bases from V and 0 from J, leaving 6 bases between them. This CDR3 has 14 amino acids. The V gene's germline CDR1 is SGDLS and CDR2 YYNGEE. The CDR3 here is CASSGGSNTGELFF. The CDR3 nucleotides read TGTGCCAGCAGCGGGGGGTCGAACACCGGGGAGCTGTTTTTT.

This clonotype was observed many times. CDR3 DNA sequence: TGTGCCAGCAGCGTAGAGGGGCAGGCTCAAGAGACCCAGTACTTC. This translates into CASSVEGQAQETQYF. The rearrangement joins TRBV9 to TRBJ2-5, with D maybe TRBD1 (5 bases). Deletions cut 0 bases from V and 2 bases from J, with 11 bases between. Germline V gene data show CDR1 as SGDLS and CDR2 as YYNGEE. CDR3 size: 15 residues. The variable domain in full, completed from reference TRBV9 and TRBJ2-5, reads DSGVTQTPKHLITATGQRVTLRCSPRSGDLSVYWYQQSLDQGLQFLIQYYNGEERAKGNILERFSAQQFPDLHSELNLSSLELGDSALYFCASSVEGQAQETQYFGPGTRLLVL.

This clonotype was detected ten times or more. V gene TRBV6-1 combines with J gene TRBJ2-7, with 7 bases matching TRBD2. With 7 bases clipped from V and 3 bases from J, the junction kept 6 bases outside the gene matches. The germline CDR1 and CDR2 sequences are MNHNS and SASEGT. The CDR3 sequence is 13 residues long. CDR3 in DNA: TGTGCCAGCATTCGAGCGGGGATCTACGAGCAGTACTTC. Protein: CASIRAGIYEQYF.

The V and J genes are TRBV20-1 and TRBJ1-2; D is unresolved. Germline CDR1 and CDR2: DFQATT and SNEGSKA (reference sequence). V lost 3 bases to trimming and J lost 7 bases, with 15 bases between them. The CDR3 covers 13 residues. The CDR3 loop is CSARPHSGCGYTF. CDR3 nucleotide sequence: TGCAGTGCTAGGCCTCATTCAGGATGTGGCTACACCTTC.

In nucleotides, the CDR3 is TGTGCCAGCAGCCAAGGGGGACTAGCAGCTAACGGGGAGCTGTTTTTT. Protein product: CASSQGGLAANGELFF. The V call is TRBV9, the J call TRBJ2-2; 9 bases are shared with TRBD2. Germline-derived CDR1 and CDR2 are SGDLS and YYNGEE. This CDR3 comprises 16 residues. The V segment lost 4 bases and the J segment 7 bases; nucleotides outside the gene matches: 11.

The V call is TRBV9, the J call TRBJ2-7, with D perhaps matching TRBD1 (6 bases). Germline assignment: CDR1 SGDLS and CDR2 YYNGEE. The V and J ends lost 5 bases and 0 bases respectively, with 12 bases between them. The CDR3 consists of 14 residues. The CDR3 nucleotides read TGTGCCAGCAGTGCTAACAGGGACTCCTACGAGCAGTACTTC. It encodes CASSANRDSYEQYF.